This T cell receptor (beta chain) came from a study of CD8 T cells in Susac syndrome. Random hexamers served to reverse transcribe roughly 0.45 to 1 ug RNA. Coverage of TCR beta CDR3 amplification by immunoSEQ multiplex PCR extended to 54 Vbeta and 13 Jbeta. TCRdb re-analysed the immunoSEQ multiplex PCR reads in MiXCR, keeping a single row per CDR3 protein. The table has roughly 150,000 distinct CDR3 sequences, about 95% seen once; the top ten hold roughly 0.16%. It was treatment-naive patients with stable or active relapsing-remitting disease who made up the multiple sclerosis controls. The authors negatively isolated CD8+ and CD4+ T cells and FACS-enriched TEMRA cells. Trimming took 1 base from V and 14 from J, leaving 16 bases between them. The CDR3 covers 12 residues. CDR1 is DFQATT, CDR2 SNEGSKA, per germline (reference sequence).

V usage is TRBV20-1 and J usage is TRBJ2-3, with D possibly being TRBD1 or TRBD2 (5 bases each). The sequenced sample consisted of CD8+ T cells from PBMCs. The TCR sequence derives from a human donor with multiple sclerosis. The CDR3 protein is CSARAPDPGTYF. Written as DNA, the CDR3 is TGCAGTGCTAGAGCCCCTGACCCAGGGACGTATTTT.